The clone carrying this T cell receptor beta chain was seen a handful of times. Libraries were prepared by immunoSEQ multiplex PCR; TCRdb keeps only in-frame clonotypes and omits some of them. The sample has roughly 120,000 clones, roughly 79% seen once. J was trimmed by 14 bases and V by 3 bases; bases with no gene match: 6. The CDR3 extends over 14 amino acids. Germline V gene lookup returns CDR1 KGHSH and CDR2 LQKENI. This specimen comes from a study of blood T cell repertoires in COVID-19. Study as a whole: Italy, Spain and the United States were the sources of the convalescent and acute COVID-19 samples. PBMCs, B-cell-depleted T cells, or T cells provided the cDNA or gDNA that made up the material.

The sample was peripheral blood. The receptor's source is a man between 65 and 79 years old with active or convalescent COVID-19. The chain uses TRBV18 and TRBJ2-1, with 14 nucleotides matching TRBD2. The CDR3 sequence is CASSPGLAGESKFF. CDR3 nucleotides: TGTGCCAGCTCACCGGGACTAGCGGGAGAATCAAAGTTCTTC.